Listed below are T cell receptor beta chains from one sample, sequenced in a study of identifying expanded T cells in peripheral blood. Repertoires were generated with immunoSEQ multiplex PCR, while TCRdb's copy carries only in-frame clones and drops some. The table includes 130,000 or so clones, 84% detected once. Sequenced input: blood. The origin of the receptors is a person aged 18 to 75 in good health. Both conserved end residues are part of each CDR3. D genes are given only for firm matches. Some rows have no size entry. The others give once, few or many, or a class for an expanded clone.

TRBJ1-2	TRBV21-1	.	.	CASSKADESNYGYTF	TGTGCCAGCAGCAAAGCGGACGAGAGTAACTATGGCTACACCTTC
TRBJ1-4	TRBV27	.	TRBD1	CASSIYPQGAKLFF	TGTGCCAGCAGTATCTATCCACAGGGGGCAAAACTGTTTTTT
TRBJ1-2	TRBV5-5	.	TRBD1	CASSFYRDRGSRGYTF	TGTGCCAGCAGCTTTTACCGGGACAGGGGGTCGAGGGGCTACACCTTC
TRBJ1-1	TRBV5-8	.	TRBD1	CASSPGTGLVSRRNTEAFF	TGTGCCAGCAGCCCCGGGACAGGGTTAGTGAGTAGACGGAACACTGAAGCTTTCTTT
TRBJ2-7	TRBV5-1	.	TRBD1	CASSLADAGTGGFFGFYEQYF	TGCGCCAGCAGCTTGGCTGACGCAGGGACAGGGGGGTTTTTCGGTTTTTACGAGCAGTACTTC
TRBJ1-2	TRBV4-1	.	.	CASSPSVRTVDGYTF	TGCGCCAGCAGCCCCAGTGTGCGGACGGTGGATGGCTACACCTTC
TRBJ2-2	TRBV9	.	.	CASGQSRYGELFF	TGTGCCAGCGGGCAGTCTAGGTACGGGGAGCTGTTTTTT
TRBJ2-1	TRBV6-4	few	TRBD2	CASSAQPSGGAHEQFF	TGTGCCAGCAGTGCCCAACCTAGCGGGGGGGCCCATGAGCAGTTCTTC
TRBJ1-1	TRBV30	few	TRBD1	CAWGRQGAEAFF	TGTGCCTGGGGTAGACAGGGGGCTGAAGCTTTCTTT
TRBJ1-2	TRBV19	.	.	CASSIALDSNYGYTF	TGTGCCAGTAGTATAGCATTGGACTCAAACTATGGCTACACCTTC
TRBJ1-6	TRBV7-6	.	.	CASSRGNNSPLHF	TGTGCCAGCAGCCGAGGGAATAATTCACCCCTCCACTTT
TRBJ2-2	TRBV2	.	TRBD2	CARSGDTGELFF	TGTGCCAGGAGCGGGGACACCGGGGAGCTGTTTTTT
TRBJ2-1	TRBV19	.	.	CASSLADNEQFF	TGTGCCAGTAGTCTGGCGGACAATGAGCAGTTCTTC
TRBJ1-1	TRBV27	.	TRBD1	CASSFQGAAEAFF	TGTGCCAGCAGTTTCCAGGGGGCGGCTGAAGCTTTCTTT
TRBJ2-4	TRBV6-5	.	.	CASSSDSLNIQYF	TGTGCCAGCAGCTCGGACAGTCTAAACATTCAGTACTTC
TRBJ1-2	TRBV6-6	.	.	CASSYSGERYGYTF	TGTGCCAGCAGTTACTCCGGGGAGCGCTATGGCTACACCTTC
TRBJ2-1	TRBV11-3	.	TRBD2	CASSGPRGLAALNEQFF	TGTGCCAGCAGCGGACCCCGCGGACTAGCGGCACTCAATGAGCAGTTCTTC
TRBJ1-1	TRBV5-4	once	.	CASSLGGRDTEAFF	TGTGCCAGCAGCCTCGGGGGGAGGGACACTGAAGCTTTCTTT
TRBJ1-2	TRBV6-1	.	.	CASSRGPNLNYGYTF	TGTGCCAGCAGCCGGGGACCCAACCTGAACTATGGCTACACCTTC
TRBJ1-2	TRBV6-6	.	TRBD1	CASSSTGGGDYGYTF	TGTGCCAGCAGCTCAACAGGGGGGGGAGACTATGGCTACACCTTC
TRBJ1-6	TRBV7-9	.	.	CASRRTDDSPLHF	TGTGCCAGCAGGCGGACGGACGATTCACCCCTCCACTTT
TRBJ2-1	TRBV4-3	.	.	CASSQGVYGSSYNEQFF	TGCGCCAGCAGCCAAGGGGTATACGGGAGCTCCTACAATGAGCAGTTCTTC
TRBJ1-1	TRBV30	.	.	CAYGRDTEAFF	TGTGCCTATGGTCGGGACACTGAAGCTTTCTTT
TRBJ2-2	TRBV13	.	TRBD1	CASSPGTGESGELFF	TGTGCCAGCAGCCCGGGGACAGGGGAATCCGGGGAGCTGTTTTTT
TRBJ2-2	TRBV4-3	.	.	CASSRQQGEAGNTGELFF	TGCGCCAGCAGCCGCCAACAGGGTGAGGCAGGTAACACCGGGGAGCTGTTTTTT
TRBJ1-5	TRBV2	.	.	CASSEALNGNVQPQHF	TGTGCCAGCAGTGAAGCGCTTAACGGCAACGTTCAGCCCCAGCATTTT
TRBJ2-7	TRBV7-2	.	.	CASSLVGVGEQYF	TGTGCCAGCAGCTTAGTGGGTGTAGGCGAGCAGTACTTC
TRBJ1-1	TRBV5-6	.	.	CASSLGGNTEAFF	TGTGCCAGCAGCTTGGGCGGGAACACTGAAGCTTTCTTT
TRBJ2-1	TRBV2	.	.	CAGRIDRHPYNEQFF	TGTGCCGGTAGAATAGACCGCCACCCCTACAATGAGCAGTTCTTC
TRBJ2-4	TRBV30	.	TRBD2	CAWSLWEGTKNIQYF	TGTGCCTGGAGTCTATGGGAGGGGACCAAAAACATTCAGTACTTC
TRBJ1-1	TRBV4-2	.	.	CASSQAIVGLNTEAFF	TGTGCCAGCAGCCAAGCGATCGTCGGATTGAACACTGAGGCTTTCTTT
TRBJ2-5	TRBV7-8	.	.	CASSPPPMAQYF	TGTGCCAGCAGCCCACCCCCAATGGCCCAGTACTTC
TRBJ1-2	TRBV5-1	.	.	CASSPGRRGANYGYTF	TGCGCCAGCAGCCCCGGACGGCGCGGAGCTAACTATGGCTACACCTTC
TRBJ2-1	TRBV7-8	.	.	CASSSYGGPNEQFF	TGTGCCAGCAGCTCTTACGGGGGCCCCAATGAGCAGTTCTTC
TRBJ2-2	TRBV7-6	once	.	CASSRPEANTGELFF	TGTGCCAGCAGCCGACCCGAGGCGAACACCGGGGAGCTGTTTTTT
TRBJ1-4	TRBV4-3	.	.	CASSPQFAGQSEKLFF	TGCGCCAGCAGCCCACAGTTTGCTGGACAGTCGGAAAAACTGTTTTTT
TRBJ1-1	TRBV28	.	.	CASSLLDRGTEAFF	TGTGCCAGCAGTTTACTGGATCGGGGAACTGAAGCTTTCTTT
TRBJ2-2	TRBV11-3	.	TRBD2	CASSPSKLAGAGELFF	TGTGCCAGCAGCCCCTCCAAACTAGCGGGGGCCGGGGAGCTGTTTTTT
TRBJ1-6	TRBV7-2	.	.	CASSETRNSPLHF	TGTGCCAGCAGCGAAACAAGAAATTCACCCCTCCACTTT
TRBJ1-2	TRBV13	.	TRBD1	CASSLRQGIYGYTF	TGTGCCAGCAGCTTACGACAGGGGATCTATGGCTACACCTTC
TRBJ2-1	TRBV4-1	.	.	CASSQASLGLNNEQFF	TGCGCCAGCAGCCAAGCCAGTCTGGGGCTTAACAATGAGCAGTTCTTC
TRBJ2-1	TRBV11-3	.	TRBD2	CASSFPRLERGGYSYNEQFF	TGTGCCAGCAGCTTCCCGAGGTTGGAGCGGGGGGGTTACTCCTACAATGAGCAGTTCTTC